The source of this T cell receptor (beta chain) is a study of blood T cell repertoires in COVID-19. In the study overall: COVID-19 samples, acute and convalescent, were from the United States, Italy and Spain.

The CDR3 sequence is 16 residues long. The ends were cut back, 1 base at V and 0 bases at J, with 12 bases in the middle. Germline loops: CDR1 SGHTA, CDR2 FQGNSA. Original processing methods: Estimated nucleated cell counts came from reference gene primer amplification. The repertoire was sequenced with immunoSEQ multiplex PCR; TCRdb's copy has only in-frame clones and lacks some. Clonal size and the V and J genes are those of that table, whereas D and trimming came from the DNA. Among about 140,000 clones, 85% were seen once, and the ten largest hold under 3%. The chain uses TRBV7-2 and TRBJ2-5; D perhaps matches TRBD1 (5 bases). The sequencing input was peripheral blood. This receptor was taken from a man aged 50-59 years with acute or convalescent COVID-19. CDR3 loop: CASSLVGVIDQETQYF. In DNA form, the CDR3 reads TGTGCCAGCAGCTTAGTAGGGGTGATAGACCAAGAGACCCAGTACTTC.